This TCR beta chain is drawn from a study of blood T cell repertoires in COVID-19. Study in general: T cells, B-cell-depleted T cells, or PBMCs provided the cDNA or gDNA that served as material.

CDR3 length: 14 amino acids. Trimming removed 4 bases from V and 7 bases from J; junction bases left unmatched: 2. Germline loops: CDR1 SGHAT, CDR2 FQDESV (reference sequence). TCRdb's copy holds only in-frame clones and misses some; the assay was immunoSEQ multiplex PCR. The sample includes approximately 94,000 clones, approximately 93% of them seen just once. Sequenced input: peripheral blood. The rearrangement joins TRBV11-1 to TRBJ1-6; TRBD1 agrees at 9 bases. This clonotype originated in a man aged 50 to 60 with active COVID-19. The chain's CDR3 is CASSSGTGNSPLHF. The CDR3 DNA reads as TGTGCCAGCAGCTCCGGGACAGGGAATTCACCCCTCCACTTT. Looking up the rest from reference TRBV11-1 and TRBJ1-6 gives the full variable domain: EAEVAQSPRYKITEKSQAVAFWCDPISGHATLYWYRQILGQGPELLVQFQDESVVDDSQLPKDRFSAERLKGVDSTLKIQPAELGDSAMYLCASSSGTGNSPLHFGNGTRLTVT.